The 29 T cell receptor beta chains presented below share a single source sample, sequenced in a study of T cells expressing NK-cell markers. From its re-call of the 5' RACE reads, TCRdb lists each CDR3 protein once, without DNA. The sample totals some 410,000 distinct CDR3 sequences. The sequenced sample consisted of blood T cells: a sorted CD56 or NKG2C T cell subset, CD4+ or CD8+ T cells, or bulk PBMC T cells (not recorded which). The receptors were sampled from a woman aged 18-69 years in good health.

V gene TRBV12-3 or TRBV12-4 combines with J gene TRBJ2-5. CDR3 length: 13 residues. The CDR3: CASSKQVPETQYF.

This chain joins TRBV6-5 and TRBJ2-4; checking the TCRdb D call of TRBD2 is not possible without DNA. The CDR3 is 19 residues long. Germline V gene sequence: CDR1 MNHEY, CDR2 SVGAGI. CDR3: CASSYLGTTGPLAKNIQYF.

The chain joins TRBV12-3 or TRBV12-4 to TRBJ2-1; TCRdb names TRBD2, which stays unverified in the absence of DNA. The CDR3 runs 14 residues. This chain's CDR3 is CASSLRLAGGPEFF.

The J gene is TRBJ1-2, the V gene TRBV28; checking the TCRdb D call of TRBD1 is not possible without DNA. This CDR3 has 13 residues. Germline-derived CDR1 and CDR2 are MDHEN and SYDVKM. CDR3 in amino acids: CASSRQGRYGYTF.

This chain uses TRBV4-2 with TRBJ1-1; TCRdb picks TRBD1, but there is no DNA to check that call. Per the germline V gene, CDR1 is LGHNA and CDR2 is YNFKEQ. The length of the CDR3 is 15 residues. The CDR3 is CASSQGDIRNTEAFF.

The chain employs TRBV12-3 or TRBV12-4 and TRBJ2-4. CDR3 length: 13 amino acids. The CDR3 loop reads CASSSGAGNIQYF.

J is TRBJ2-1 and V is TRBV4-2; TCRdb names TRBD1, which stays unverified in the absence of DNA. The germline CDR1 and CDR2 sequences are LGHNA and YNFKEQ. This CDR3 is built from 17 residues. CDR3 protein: CASSQDPGGASYNEQFF.

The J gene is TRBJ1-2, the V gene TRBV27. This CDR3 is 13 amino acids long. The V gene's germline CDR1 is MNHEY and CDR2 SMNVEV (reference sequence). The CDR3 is CASSLSPQYGYTF.

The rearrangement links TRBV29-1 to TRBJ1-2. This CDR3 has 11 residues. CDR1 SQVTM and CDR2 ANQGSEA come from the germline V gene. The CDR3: CSVRAEGGYTF.

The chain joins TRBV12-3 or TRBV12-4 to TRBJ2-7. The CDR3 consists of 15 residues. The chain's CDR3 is CASSLSRQISYEQYF.

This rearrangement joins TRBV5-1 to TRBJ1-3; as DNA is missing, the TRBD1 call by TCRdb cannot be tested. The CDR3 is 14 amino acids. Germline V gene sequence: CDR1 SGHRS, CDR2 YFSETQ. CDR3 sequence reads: CASSSGGAENTIYF.

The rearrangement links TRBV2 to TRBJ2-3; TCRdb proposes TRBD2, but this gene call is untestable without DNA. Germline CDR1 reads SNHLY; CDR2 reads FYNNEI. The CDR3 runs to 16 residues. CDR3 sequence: CASSEAQRGPYYTQYF.

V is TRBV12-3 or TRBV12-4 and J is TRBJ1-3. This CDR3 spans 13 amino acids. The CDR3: CASSPYSRDTIYF.

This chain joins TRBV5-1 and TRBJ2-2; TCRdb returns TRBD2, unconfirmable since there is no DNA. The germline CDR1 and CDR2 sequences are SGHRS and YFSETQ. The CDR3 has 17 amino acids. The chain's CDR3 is CASSPTGLAGETGELFF.

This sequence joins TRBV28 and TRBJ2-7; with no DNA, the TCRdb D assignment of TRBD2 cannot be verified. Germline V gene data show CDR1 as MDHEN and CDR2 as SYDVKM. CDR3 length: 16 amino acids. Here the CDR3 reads CASSTKLAGSPYEQYF.

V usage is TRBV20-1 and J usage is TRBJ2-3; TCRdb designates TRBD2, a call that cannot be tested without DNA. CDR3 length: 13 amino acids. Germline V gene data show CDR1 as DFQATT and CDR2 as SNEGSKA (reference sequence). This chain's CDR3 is CSAVSGMTDTQYF.

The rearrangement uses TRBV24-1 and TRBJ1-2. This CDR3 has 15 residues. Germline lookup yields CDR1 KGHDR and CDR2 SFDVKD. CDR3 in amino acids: CATSPARGDNYGYTF.

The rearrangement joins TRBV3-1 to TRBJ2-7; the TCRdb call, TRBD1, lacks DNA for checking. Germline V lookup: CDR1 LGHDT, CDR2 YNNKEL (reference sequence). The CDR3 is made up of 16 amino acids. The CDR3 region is CASSQSPPRASYEQYF.

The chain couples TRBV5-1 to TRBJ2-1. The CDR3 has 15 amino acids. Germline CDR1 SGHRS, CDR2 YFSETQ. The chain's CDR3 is CASRSDTEPYNEQFF.

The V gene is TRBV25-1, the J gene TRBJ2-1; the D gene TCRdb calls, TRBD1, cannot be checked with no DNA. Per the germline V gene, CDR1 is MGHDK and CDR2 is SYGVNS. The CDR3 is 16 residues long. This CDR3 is CASSDVTGLTYNEQFF. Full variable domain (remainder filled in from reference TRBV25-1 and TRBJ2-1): EADIYQTPRYLVIGTGKKITLECSQTMGHDKMYWYQQDPGMELHLIHYSYGVNSTEKGDLSSESTVSRIRTEHFPLTLESARPSHTSQYLCASSDVTGLTYNEQFFGPGTRLTVL.

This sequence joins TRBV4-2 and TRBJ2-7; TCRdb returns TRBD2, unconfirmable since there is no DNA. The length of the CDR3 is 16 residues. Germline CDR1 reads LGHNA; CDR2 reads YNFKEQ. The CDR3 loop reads CASSQEGTSGAYEQYF.

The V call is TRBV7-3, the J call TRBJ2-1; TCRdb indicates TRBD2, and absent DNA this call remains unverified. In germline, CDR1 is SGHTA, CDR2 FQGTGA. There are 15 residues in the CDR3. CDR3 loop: CASSLFPSVVNEQFF.

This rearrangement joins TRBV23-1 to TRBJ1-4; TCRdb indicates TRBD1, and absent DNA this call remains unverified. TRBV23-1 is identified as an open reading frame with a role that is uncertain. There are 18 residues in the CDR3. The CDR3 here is CASRVTRTGEATNEKLFF.

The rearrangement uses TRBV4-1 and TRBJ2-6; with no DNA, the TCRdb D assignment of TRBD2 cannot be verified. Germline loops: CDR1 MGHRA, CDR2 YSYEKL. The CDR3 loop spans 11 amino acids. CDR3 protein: CASGAGGPLTF.

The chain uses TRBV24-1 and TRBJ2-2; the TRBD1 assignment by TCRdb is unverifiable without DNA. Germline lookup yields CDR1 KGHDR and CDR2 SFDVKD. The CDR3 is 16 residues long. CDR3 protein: CATSDHDRGRTGELFF.

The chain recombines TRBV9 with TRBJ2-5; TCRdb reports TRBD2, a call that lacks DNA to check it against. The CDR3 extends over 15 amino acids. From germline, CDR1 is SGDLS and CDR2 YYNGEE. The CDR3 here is CASSTTSAPQETQYF.

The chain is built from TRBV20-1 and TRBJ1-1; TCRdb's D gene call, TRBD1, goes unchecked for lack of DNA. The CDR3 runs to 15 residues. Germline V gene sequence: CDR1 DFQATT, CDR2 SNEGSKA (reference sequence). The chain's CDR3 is CSAESPGRVDTEAFF.

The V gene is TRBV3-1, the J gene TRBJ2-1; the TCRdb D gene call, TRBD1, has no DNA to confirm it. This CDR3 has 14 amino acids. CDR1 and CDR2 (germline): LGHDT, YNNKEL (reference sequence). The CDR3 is CASSLGRGRNEQFF.

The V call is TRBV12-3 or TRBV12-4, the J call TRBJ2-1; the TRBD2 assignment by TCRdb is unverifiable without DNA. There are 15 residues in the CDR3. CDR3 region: CASSPLAGLSNEQFF.